Listed below are T cell receptor beta chains from one sample, sequenced in a study of post-analysis software for immune sequencing data. MiXCR was run by TCRdb on the PCR reads, yielding one entry per CDR3 protein. The sample yields some 800,000 distinct CDR3 sequences, around 42% seen once. Sequenced material: blood. These receptors were taken from a girl between 10 and 17 years old with multiple sclerosis. CDR3s include the opening cysteine and the closing phenylalanine or tryptophan. Each record gives: J gene, CDR3 length, V gene, clone size, D gene, CDR3 protein, CDR3 DNA. D genes are given only for firm matches. The listing skips clone size in some rows; elsewhere it reads once, few, many or a size class.

J gene: TRBJ1-2; CDR3 length: 16; V gene: TRBV12-3/TRBV12-4; clone size: .; D gene: .; CDR3 protein: CASSIRSWTEPYGYTF; CDR3 DNA: TGTGCCAGCAGCATCCGTTCATGGACTGAACCTTATGGCTACACCTTC
J gene: TRBJ2-3; CDR3 length: 13; V gene: TRBV7-2; clone size: few; D gene: .; CDR3 protein: CASQAPHTDTQYF; CDR3 DNA: TGTGCCAGCCAGGCCCCCCACACAGATACGCAGTATTTT
J gene: TRBJ1-2; CDR3 length: 15; V gene: TRBV6-5; clone size: .; D gene: .; CDR3 protein: CATSVVQTPNYGYTF; CDR3 DNA: TGTGCCACCTCAGTCGTCCAGACACCAAACTATGGCTACACCTTC
J gene: TRBJ2-1; CDR3 length: 16; V gene: TRBV20-1; clone size: .; D gene: TRBD2; CDR3 protein: CSAITWGSGSVNEQFF; CDR3 DNA: TGCAGTGCCATTACCTGGGGTAGCGGGAGTGTGAATGAGCAGTTCTTC
J gene: TRBJ1-1; CDR3 length: 15; V gene: TRBV9; clone size: .; D gene: TRBD1; CDR3 protein: CASSVTGARGTEAFF; CDR3 DNA: TGTGCCAGCAGCGTGACAGGGGCCCGTGGCACTGAAGCTTTCTTT
J gene: TRBJ1-1; CDR3 length: 13; V gene: TRBV24-1; clone size: .; D gene: .; CDR3 protein: CATSADSNTEAFF; CDR3 DNA: TGTGCCACCAGCGCGGACAGCAACACTGAAGCTTTCTTT
J gene: TRBJ2-5; CDR3 length: 14; V gene: TRBV5-1; clone size: .; D gene: TRBD1; CDR3 protein: CASSLAPRGETQYF; CDR3 DNA: TGCGCCAGCAGCTTGGCTCCCAGGGGGGAGACCCAGTACTTC
J gene: TRBJ2-3; CDR3 length: 15; V gene: TRBV24-1; clone size: .; D gene: .; CDR3 protein: CATSDPSHRTDTQYF; CDR3 DNA: TGTGCCACCAGTGATCCCTCACACCGCACAGATACGCAGTATTTT
J gene: TRBJ1-1; CDR3 length: 14; V gene: TRBV7-9; clone size: few; D gene: TRBD1; CDR3 protein: CASSRTGRYTEAFF; CDR3 DNA: TGTGCCAGCAGCCGGACAGGCAGATACACTGAAGCTTTCTTT
J gene: TRBJ2-3; CDR3 length: 19; V gene: TRBV7-3; clone size: .; D gene: TRBD2; CDR3 protein: CASSLQGGTSGRLRDTQYF; CDR3 DNA: TGTGCCAGCAGCTTACAGGGCGGGACTAGCGGGCGGCTTCGGGATACGCAGTATTTT
J gene: TRBJ2-1; CDR3 length: 15; V gene: TRBV29-1; clone size: .; D gene: .; CDR3 protein: CSVEDGNVPNVEQFF; CDR3 DNA: TGCAGCGTTGAAGATGGGAACGTCCCTAATGTTGAGCAGTTCTTC
J gene: TRBJ2-3; CDR3 length: 12; V gene: TRBV20-1; clone size: .; D gene: TRBD1; CDR3 protein: CSATGQGDTQYF; CDR3 DNA: TGCAGTGCTACAGGACAGGGAGATACGCAGTATTTT
J gene: TRBJ2-7; CDR3 length: 14; V gene: TRBV7-9; clone size: .; D gene: TRBD2; CDR3 protein: CASGGTSGLYEQYF; CDR3 DNA: TGTGCCAGCGGCGGGACTAGCGGGCTCTACGAGCAGTACTTC
J gene: TRBJ2-1; CDR3 length: 16; V gene: TRBV7-2; clone size: .; D gene: .; CDR3 protein: CASSLPGSSSYNEQFF; CDR3 DNA: TGTGCCAGCTCCCTTCCCGGGTCCTCCTCCTACAATGAGCAGTTCTTC
J gene: TRBJ2-6; CDR3 length: 16; V gene: TRBV10-3; clone size: .; D gene: .; CDR3 protein: CAISPGGGTGANVLTF; CDR3 DNA: TGTGCCATCAGCCCCGGTGGGGGAACTGGGGCCAACGTCCTGACTTTC
J gene: TRBJ2-7; CDR3 length: 14; V gene: TRBV28; clone size: few; D gene: .; CDR3 protein: CASSLQGPQYEQYF; CDR3 DNA: TGTGCCAGCAGTTTACAGGGGCCGCAGTACGAGCAGTACTTC
J gene: TRBJ2-7; CDR3 length: 12; V gene: TRBV6-1; clone size: .; D gene: .; CDR3 protein: CAIKDGPYEQYF; CDR3 DNA: TGTGCCATCAAGGACGGTCCCTACGAGCAGTACTTC
J gene: TRBJ2-3; CDR3 length: 16; V gene: TRBV20-1; clone size: .; D gene: TRBD2; CDR3 protein: CSASVVNGRGTDTQYF; CDR3 DNA: TGCAGTGCTAGCGTGGTGAACGGGAGGGGAACAGATACGCAGTATTTT
J gene: TRBJ2-5; CDR3 length: 15; V gene: TRBV11-1; clone size: many; D gene: .; CDR3 protein: CASSQNPGYQETQYF; CDR3 DNA: TGTGCCAGCAGCCAAAACCCGGGGTACCAAGAGACCCAGTACTTC
J gene: TRBJ2-1; CDR3 length: 15; V gene: TRBV6-5; clone size: .; D gene: .; CDR3 protein: CASRGGQGAHNEQFF; CDR3 DNA: TGTGCCAGCAGGGGGGGGCAGGGGGCCCACAATGAGCAGTTCTTC